Each of the 18 T cell receptor beta chains below was sequenced from the same sample in a study of STAT5B mutations in CD4+ large granular lymphocyte leukemia. Some clones are missing from TCRdb's copy, which holds only in-frame ones; the method was immunoSEQ multiplex PCR. The sample consists of around 20,000 clones, about four fifths of them appearing once. The sample taken for sequencing was CD4+ T cells from blood buffy coats. These receptors came from a human donor in good health.

V gene TRBV19 combines with J gene TRBJ1-6; a weak D match, TRBD1 (6 bases). V shed 6 bases and J shed 9 bases, with 15 bases lying between them. Germline assignment: CDR1 LNHDA and CDR2 SQIVND (reference sequence). The CDR3 is 14 amino acids. The CDR3 DNA follows: TGTGCCAGTAGCCTCCGGGACAATGGTTCACCCCTCCACTTT. It yields the protein CASSLRDNGSPLHF.

This chain uses TRBV6-5 with TRBJ1-4, with D tentatively TRBD1 (6 bases). Germline CDR1 reads MNHEY; CDR2 reads SVGAGI. The CDR3 consists of 14 residues. V was clipped by 6 bases and J by 0 bases, with 8 bases between them. CDR3 protein: CASRDSATNEKLFF. CDR3 in DNA: TGTGCCAGCAGGGACAGTGCAACTAATGAAAAACTGTTTTTT.

CDR3 bases: TGTGCCAGCAGCTCGACCAGGGGCTCTGGAAACACCATATATTTT. Residues: CASSSTRGSGNTIYF. The V call is TRBV7-2, the J call TRBJ1-3, with D possibly being TRBD1 (6 bases). Trimming pared 4 bases from V and 0 bases from J, leaving 10 bases between. CDR3 length: 15 amino acids. The germline gives CDR1 SGHTA, CDR2 FQGNSA.

The count of this clone is one. The chain links TRBV28 to TRBJ1-5; TRBD1 might be the D (6 bases). Trimming stripped 6 bases from V and 4 bases from J, with 25 bases between. Germline CDR1 reads MDHEN; CDR2 reads SYDVKM. This CDR3 has 18 amino acids. The CDR3 DNA is TGTGCCAGCAGCGATGGGGGGTGGGGGGCCCAACAAAATCAGCCCCAGCATTTT. Its translation is CASSDGGWGAQQNQPQHF. Looking up the rest from reference TRBV28 and TRBJ1-5 gives the full variable domain: DVKVTQSSRYLVKRTGEKVFLECVQDMDHENMFWYRQDPGLGLRLIYFSYDVKMKEKGDIPEGYSVSREKKERFSLILESASTNQTSMYLCASSDGGWGAQQNQPQHFGDGTRLSIL.

The rearrangement links TRBV7-8 to TRBJ2-7; D call uncertain. Trimming pared 1 base from V and 3 bases from J, leaving 13 bases between. The germline gives CDR1 SGHVS, CDR2 FQNEAQ. The CDR3 is 15 amino acids. CDR3 sequence reads: CASSLEVTNLYEQYF. In nucleotides, the CDR3 is TGTGCCAGCAGCTTAGAGGTGACAAATCTCTACGAGCAGTACTTC.

This chain uses TRBV7-2 with TRBJ2-5; tentatively, D is TRBD2 (7 bases). Germline V gene data show CDR1 as SGHTA and CDR2 as FQGNSA. V lost 5 bases and J lost 5, with 18 bases in between. The CDR3 covers 15 residues. CDR3 sequence: CASSQNWGGLETQYF. In DNA, the CDR3 is TGTGCCAGCAGCCAAAATTGGGGGGGCCTTGAGACCCAGTACTTC.

This chain links TRBV5-5 with TRBJ2-7; 7 bases fit TRBD1. CDR1 and CDR2 (germline): SGHKS, YYEKEE (reference sequence). This CDR3 spans 15 amino acids. J lost 2 bases, V lost 6 bases, and 11 bases had no gene match. CDR3 amino acids: CASNRQGMVPYEQYF. CDR3 bases: TGTGCCAGCAATAGACAGGGTATGGTACCCTACGAGCAGTACTTC.

The chain couples TRBV10-1 to TRBJ2-7; 14 nucleotides align to TRBD2. Germline CDR1 is WNHNN and CDR2 is SYGVQD (reference sequence). V trimming: 1 base; J trimming: 7 bases; junction bases outside the gene matches: 6. This CDR3 comprises 16 residues. The CDR3 nucleotides are TGCGCCAGCAGTGAGTGGGGGACTAGCGGGAGTCGGGAGCAGTACTTC. Its translation: CASSEWGTSGSREQYF.

A remark on this clone: Other DNA sequences in this sample translate to the same CDR3. The chain is built from TRBV28 and TRBJ1-1, with D perhaps TRBD1 (6 bases). The ends were cut back, 3 bases at V and 5 bases at J, with 10 bases in the middle. This CDR3 has 13 residues. Germline V gives CDR1 MDHEN, CDR2 SYDVKM. CDR3 DNA: TGTGCCAGCAGTTTGGGGGGCAGGACTGAAGCTTTCTTT. This gives the protein CASSLGGRTEAFF.

Comments on this clone: Germline and junction disagree at one end, which may indicate a read error. The genes are TRBV7-2 and TRBJ1-5; a weak D match, TRBD1 (5 bases). The length of the CDR3 is 14 residues. Germline V gene lookup returns CDR1 SGHTA and CDR2 FQGNSA. The CDR3 is CASTLEGRNLPQHF. CDR3 coding DNA: TGTGCCAGCACCTTAGAGGGGCGCAATCTGCCCCAGCATTTT.

V and J are TRBV15 and TRBJ1-5; no firm D call. Germline CDR1 is LNHNV and CDR2 is YYDKDF (reference sequence). This CDR3 contains 14 residues. Deletions cut 2 bases from V and 8 bases from J, with 13 bases between. The CDR3 DNA reads as TGTGCCACCAGCAGACGGGGAGTCTTGGAGCCCCAGCATTTT. Protein sequence: CATSRRGVLEPQHF.

This chain uses TRBV9 with TRBJ2-1; TRBD2 matches 13 bases. There are 17 residues in the CDR3. The germline V gene has CDR1 SGDLS and CDR2 YYNGEE. After removal of 4 bases from V and 1 base from J, the junction contained 5 bases not matched to a gene. The CDR3: CASSPGLAGESYNEQFF. In DNA form, the CDR3 reads TGTGCCAGCAGCCCTGGACTAGCGGGGGAGTCCTACAATGAGCAGTTCTTC.

This chain uses TRBV6-5 with TRBJ1-2; 7 nucleotides match TRBD1. J was trimmed by 7 bases and V by 4 bases; bases with no gene match: 6. CDR1 and CDR2 from the germline V gene are MNHEY and SVGAGI. The CDR3 runs to 13 residues. The CDR3 region is CASSSLTGFGYTF. The CDR3 DNA follows: TGTGCCAGCAGTTCCCTGACAGGGTTTGGCTACACCTTC.

The chain links TRBV27 to TRBJ2-6; TRBD1 matches 9 bases. The V gene end was trimmed by 4 bases and the J gene end by 2 bases; junction bases not matched to a gene: 15. The CDR3 sequence is 20 residues long. Germline-derived CDR1 and CDR2 are MNHEY and SMNVEV (reference sequence). The CDR3 nucleotides read TGTGCCAGCAGTTCCCTCCTCCGGATGGGACAGGGACCTGGGGCCAACGTCCTGACTTTC. Protein product: CASSSLLRMGQGPGANVLTF. The whole variable domain, filled in from reference TRBV27 and TRBJ2-6, reads EAQVTQNPRYLITVTGKKLTVTCSQNMNHEYMSWYRQDPGLGLRQIYYSMNVEVTDKGDVPEGYKVSRKEKRNFPLILESPSPNQTSLYFCASSSLLRMGQGPGANVLTFGAGSRLTVL.

The chain recombines TRBV27 with TRBJ2-1, with 13 positions matching TRBD2. Germline values: CDR1 MNHEY, CDR2 SMNVEV (reference sequence). The V and J ends lost 6 bases and 7 bases, in that order; junction bases with no gene match: 12. The CDR3 is made up of 17 amino acids. The CDR3 is CASRDAGTSGIRNEQFF. The CDR3 DNA sequence: TGTGCCAGCAGGGACGCCGGGACTAGCGGGATAAGGAATGAGCAGTTCTTC.

The chain employs TRBV13 and TRBJ2-6; 8 nucleotides align to TRBD1. This CDR3 contains 19 residues. V shed 4 bases and J 0 bases; nucleotides not matched to a gene: 11. The V gene's germline CDR1 is PRHDT and CDR2 FYEKMQ (reference sequence). The CDR3: CASSSLPGTGASGANVLTF. The CDR3 DNA follows: TGTGCCAGCAGCTCCCTCCCCGGGACAGGCGCCTCTGGGGCCAACGTCCTGACTTTC.

CDR3 coding DNA: TGTGCCAGCAGTTACTCGGACACCACAGATACGCAGTATTTT. Amino acid sequence: CASSYSDTTDTQYF. The chain links TRBV6-6 to TRBJ2-3; weak D call: TRBD1 (5 bases). Trimming shortened V by 0 bases and J by 2 bases, and 6 bases separated the two germline ends. Per germline, CDR1 MNHNY and CDR2 SVGAGI (reference sequence). This CDR3 has 14 residues.

V is TRBV2 and J is TRBJ2-3, with D possibly being TRBD1 (6 bases). Germline values: CDR1 SNHLY, CDR2 FYNNEI. This CDR3 contains 12 residues. The V end was cut by 8 bases, the J end by 5 bases, with 11 bases between. The CDR3 protein is CASQQGVDTQYF. DNA of the CDR3: TGTGCCAGCCAACAGGGAGTAGATACGCAGTATTTT.